This TCR beta chain was observed in a study of blood T cell repertoires in COVID-19. Germline loops: CDR1 SGDLS, CDR2 YYNGEE. The CDR3 has 13 amino acids. Losses at the gene ends were 4 bases for V and 8 bases for J; bases not matched to a gene: 5. Sequenced by immunoSEQ multiplex PCR; TCRdb stores in-frame clones only, minus some. The data hold more than 75,000 clones, with around 80% observed a single time. This clone was recorded many times. Specimen: peripheral blood. This chain uses TRBV9 with TRBJ1-2, with 10 positions matching TRBD1. The TCR originated in a man in his 60s with acute or convalescent COVID-19. The CDR3, as DNA: TGTGCCAGCAGCCCCGGGACAGGGGACGGCTACACCTTC. Its protein is CASSPGTGDGYTF.